What follows are 15 T cell receptor beta chains derived from one specimen sequenced in a study of T cells in narcolepsy (dated by TCRdb to 2017 to 2018). Receptor amplification or capture employed the immunoSEQ multiplex PCR assay. What TCRdb holds here is the immuneACCESS table cut down to in-frame rearrangements. Part of the clones is not present; checked against another copy, under half of the missing clones reflect an unresolved V gene, and the others are unexplained. Across this sample there are fewer than 30,000 clones, with approximately 89% seen only once. The top ten hold under 1.5% of the sample. The sequencing input was CD45RA- memory CD4+ T cells from PBMCs. The sample's cell subset or site label is to be understood as: memory T cells sorted ex vivo from peripheral blood. The source is a human donor with narcolepsy.

Here the CDR3 DNA reads TGTGCCAGCAGTTTGACTGAAGGGGGACCCTACGAGCAGTACTTC. It encodes CASSLTEGGPYEQYF. The V and J genes are TRBV28 and TRBJ2-7; TRBD1 is a possible D gene (6 bases). Trimming left V 3 bases short and J 2 bases short, with 14 bases between. The CDR3 totals 15 residues. CDR1 and CDR2 from the germline V gene are MDHEN and SYDVKM.

This clone was picked up a small number of times. The chain carries TRBV7-2 and TRBJ2-7; D unresolved. CDR1 is SGHTA, CDR2 FQGNSA, per germline. The V gene lost 1 base and the J gene lost 2 bases, with 12 bases spanning the gap. This CDR3 is built from 15 residues. CDR3 in DNA: TGTGCCAGCAGCTTAGGTATCACTACTGCCTACGAGCAGTACTTC. Amino acid sequence: CASSLGITTAYEQYF.

V is TRBV5-1 and J is TRBJ1-1; 10 nucleotides line up with TRBD1. The V segment lost 5 bases and the J segment 4 bases; nucleotides outside the gene matches: 8. Germline values: CDR1 SGHRS, CDR2 YFSETQ. The CDR3 consists of 15 residues. DNA of the CDR3: TGCGCCAGCAGGGGGACAGGGGATGGAAGCACTGAAGCTTTCTTT. This gives the protein CASRGTGDGSTEAFF.

The genes are TRBV5-6 and TRBJ2-5; D is possibly TRBD2 (6 bases). The J call may be wrong; the DNA end is better matched by TRBJ2-7. CDR1 is SGHDT, CDR2 YYEEEE, per germline. CDR3 length equals 14 residues. CDR3 loop: CASSFIGGTYEQYF. The CDR3 DNA is TGTGCCAGCAGCTTTATTGGGGGGACCTACGAGCAGTACTTC.

This sequence joins TRBV10-3 and TRBJ1-3, with TRBD1 identical over 10 bases. This CDR3 spans 17 amino acids. Germline CDR1 is ENHRY and CDR2 is SYGVKD. After removal of 0 bases from V and 4 bases from J, the junction contained 6 bases not matched to a gene. DNA for the CDR3: TGTGCCATCAGTGAGTCCCTGACAGGGGGCACAGGAAACACCATATATTTT. Translated: CAISESLTGGTGNTIYF.

V gene TRBV7-9 combines with J gene TRBJ2-5, with D possibly being TRBD1 (6 bases). Trimming cost V 3 bases and J 1 base, with 15 bases left between them. The CDR3 has 16 amino acids. Germline V gene lookup returns CDR1 SEHNR and CDR2 FQNEAQ (reference sequence). Written as DNA, the CDR3 is TGTGCCAGCAGCTTGGGGGCGGAGTCCCGCCAAGAGACCCAGTACTTC. Translating gives CASSLGAESRQETQYF.

The chain is built from TRBV5-1 and TRBJ1-2; 9 bases agree with TRBD1. Germline assignment: CDR1 SGHRS and CDR2 YFSETQ. This CDR3 spans 15 amino acids. V lost 0 bases, J lost 4 bases, and 4 bases stayed unmatched. The DNA for the CDR3 is TGCGCCAGCAGCTTGGCTGAGACAGGGGGCTATGGCTACACCTTC. Translated, it gives CASSLAETGGYGYTF.

The V gene is TRBV5-4, the J gene TRBJ2-7; 7 bases fit TRBD2. This CDR3 region has 15 residues. The V gene end was trimmed by 2 bases and the J gene end by 0 bases; junction bases not matched to a gene: 5. CDR1 is SGHNT and CDR2 is YYREEE in the germline V gene (reference sequence). The CDR3 sequence: CASSFGGSFSYEQYF. CDR3 bases: TGTGCCAGCAGCTTCGGCGGGAGCTTCTCCTACGAGCAGTACTTC. Based on the CDR3 plus reference TRBV5-4 and TRBJ2-7, the full variable domain is ETGVTQSPTHLIKTRGQQVTLRCSSQSGHNTVSWYQQALGQGPQFIFQYYREEENGRGNFPPRFSGLQFPNYSSELNVNALELDDSALYLCASSFGGSFSYEQYFGPGTRLTVT.

This clone occurred once. The chain recombines TRBV7-7 with TRBJ2-6, with 7 nucleotides matching TRBD2. Germline V gene sequence: CDR1 SSHAT, CDR2 FNYEAQ (reference sequence). The CDR3 is 19 residues long. Trimming at V came to 2 bases and at J to 0 bases, leaving 10 bases not matched to a gene. The CDR3 sequence: CASSLNPPGGGSGANVLTF. The CDR3 DNA reads as TGTGCCAGCAGCTTAAATCCCCCGGGCGGGGGCTCTGGGGCCAACGTCCTGACTTTC.

The gene calls are TRBV2 and TRBJ1-2; TRBD1 might be the D (6 bases). Germline loops: CDR1 SNHLY, CDR2 FYNNEI. This CDR3 comprises 15 residues. V was pared by 6 bases and J by 4 bases, with 18 bases between. In DNA, the CDR3 is TGTGCCAGCAGGGGTGGGGGCGCCAGCTTCTATGGCTACACCTTC. This encodes CASRGGGASFYGYTF. Supplemented by reference TRBV2 and TRBJ1-2, the full variable domain reads EPEVTQTPSHQVTQMGQEVILRCVPISNHLYFYWYRQILGQKVEFLVSFYNNEISEKSEIFDDQFSVERPDGSNFTLKIRSTKLEDSAMYFCASRGGGASFYGYTFGSGTRLTVV.

V is TRBV15 and J is TRBJ2-7; tentatively, D is TRBD2 (5 bases). V lost 4 bases and J 3 bases, leaving 7 bases between the germline ends. The CDR3 length is 12 residues. In germline, CDR1 is LNHNV, CDR2 YYDKDF (reference sequence). The CDR3 DNA is TGTGCCACCAGCACGGGATTCTACGAGCAGTACTTC. This codes for CATSTGFYEQYF.

This rearrangement joins TRBV6-1 to TRBJ1-2, with TRBD1 as a possible D gene (6 bases). Per the germline V gene, CDR1 is MNHNS and CDR2 is SASEGT. V was shortened by 6 bases and J by 0 bases, with 11 bases between the two germline ends. The CDR3 contains 14 residues. In DNA, the CDR3 is TGTGCCAGCAGCGCCGGGACAACTAACTATGGCTACACCTTC. This translates into CASSAGTTNYGYTF.

This chain joins TRBV11-2 and TRBJ2-1; 13 bases match TRBD2. Germline CDR1 reads SGHAT; CDR2 reads FQNNGV. Trimming removed 6 bases from V and 10 bases from J; junction bases left unmatched: 9. The CDR3 loop spans 15 amino acids. Here the CDR3 reads CASRLAGGPRGEQFF. Written as DNA, the CDR3 is TGTGCCAGCAGACTAGCGGGAGGGCCACGGGGGGAGCAGTTCTTC.

The chain recombines TRBV18 with TRBJ2-7; 11 bases line up with TRBD1. CDR3 length: 15 residues. Germline V gives CDR1 KGHSH, CDR2 LQKENI. V gave up 5 bases and J gave up 4 bases; unmatched junction bases: 7. CDR3 in amino acids: CASSISGQGAYEQYF. The CDR3 DNA follows: TGTGCCAGCTCAATCTCTGGACAGGGGGCGTACGAGCAGTACTTC.

The chain's CDR3 is CASSLGAGGQPQHF. As DNA, the CDR3 is TGTGCCAGCAGTCTTGGGGCAGGGGGTCAGCCCCAGCATTTT. J is TRBJ1-5 and V is TRBV6-4, with TRBD1 identical over 7 bases. V lost 5 bases to trimming and J lost 6 bases; unmatched junction nucleotides: 7. Germline values: CDR1 MRHNA, CDR2 SNTAGT. CDR3 length: 14 residues.